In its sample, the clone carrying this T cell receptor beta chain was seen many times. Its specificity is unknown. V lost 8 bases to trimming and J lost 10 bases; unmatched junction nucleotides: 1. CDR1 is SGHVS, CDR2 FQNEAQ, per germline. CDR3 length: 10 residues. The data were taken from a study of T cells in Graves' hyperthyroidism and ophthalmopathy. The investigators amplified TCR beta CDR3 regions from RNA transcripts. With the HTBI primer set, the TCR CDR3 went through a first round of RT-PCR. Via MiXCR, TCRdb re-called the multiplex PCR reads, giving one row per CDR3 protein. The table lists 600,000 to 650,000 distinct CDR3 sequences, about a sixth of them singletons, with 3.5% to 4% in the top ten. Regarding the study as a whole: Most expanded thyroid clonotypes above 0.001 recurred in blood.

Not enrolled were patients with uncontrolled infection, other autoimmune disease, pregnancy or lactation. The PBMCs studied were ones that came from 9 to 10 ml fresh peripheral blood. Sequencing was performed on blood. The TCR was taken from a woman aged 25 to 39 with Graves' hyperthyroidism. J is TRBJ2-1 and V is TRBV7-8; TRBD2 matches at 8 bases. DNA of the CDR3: TGTGCCAGCGGCGGGAGGGAGCAGTTCTTC. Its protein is CASGGREQFF. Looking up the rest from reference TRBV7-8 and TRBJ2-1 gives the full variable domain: GAGVSQSPRYKVAKRGQDVALRCDPISGHVSLFWYQQALGQGPEFLTYFQNEAQLDKSGLPSDRFFAERPEGSVSTLKIQRTQQEDSAVYLCASGGREQFFGPGTRLTVL.